These 21 T cell receptor beta chains originate from one sample sequenced in a study of cytotoxic CD8 clonotypes in ibrutinib-treated CLL. Only in-frame clones appear in the TCRdb table, and some are missing; sequencing was by immunoSEQ multiplex PCR. This table has over 200,000 clones, roughly 79% appearing once. The sample consisted of PBMCs, taken after 12 months of ibrutinib treatment. The source of these receptors is a human donor with chronic lymphocytic leukemia.

The V gene is TRBV27, the J gene TRBJ2-5; D tentatively fits TRBD1 or TRBD2 (5 bases each). CDR1 and CDR2 from the germline V gene are MNHEY and SMNVEV (reference sequence). Deletions cut 4 bases from V and 6 bases from J, with 9 bases between. The CDR3 runs 12 residues. The CDR3 DNA is TGTGCCAGCAGTTGGGACCGCAAGACCCAGTACTTC. Its protein product is CASSWDRKTQYF.

The chain recombines TRBV11-1 with TRBJ1-1; D is uncertain. The CDR3 extends over 14 amino acids. Trimming took off 4 bases at V and 1 base at J, with 10 bases between the two ends. Germline V gives CDR1 SGHAT, CDR2 FQDESV (reference sequence). CDR3 nucleotides: TGTGCCAGCAGCTCCCCGTACGGGAACACTGAAGCTTTCTTT. It specifies CASSSPYGNTEAFF.

V usage is TRBV30 and J usage is TRBJ1-1; D unresolved. CDR1 is GTSNPN and CDR2 is SVGIG in the germline V gene (reference sequence). There are 13 residues in the CDR3. Deletions cut 2 bases from V and 0 bases from J, with 7 bases between. The CDR3 nucleotides are TGTGCCTGGAGTCGGATCATGAACACTGAAGCTTTCTTT. Translated: CAWSRIMNTEAFF.

The genes are TRBV7-2 and TRBJ2-2, with 11 bases that match TRBD2. J was trimmed by 5 bases and V by 4 bases; bases with no gene match: 3. CDR1 is SGHTA, CDR2 FQGNSA, per germline. The CDR3 is made up of 15 amino acids. CDR3 DNA: TGTGCCAGCAGCTCCTTAGCGGGGGGGACCGGGGAGCTGTTTTTT. This gives the protein CASSSLAGGTGELFF. The whole variable domain, filled in from reference TRBV7-2 and TRBJ2-2, reads GAGVSQSPSNKVTEKGKDVELRCDPISGHTALYWYRQSLGQGLEFLIYFQGNSAPDKSGLPSDRFSAERTGGSVSTLTIQRTQQEDSAVYLCASSSLAGGTGELFFGEGSRLTVL.

The V call is TRBV5-1, the J call TRBJ2-1; 8 positions agree with TRBD2. Germline CDR1 and CDR2: SGHRS and YFSETQ. V was pared by 0 bases and J by 1 base, with 3 bases of the junction left unmatched. The CDR3 is 16 amino acids. The CDR3 region has the DNA TGCGCCAGCAGCTTGGAGTTAGCGGGGTCCTACAATGAGCAGTTCTTC. It translates to CASSLELAGSYNEQFF.

The chain has TRBV9 and TRBJ2-3; TRBD2 matches 10 bases. The CDR3 contains 16 residues. With 1 base clipped from V and 5 bases from J, the junction kept 7 bases outside the gene matches. Germline CDR1 SGDLS, CDR2 YYNGEE. This chain's CDR3 is CASSVHVSGGLDTQYF. CDR3 bases: TGTGCCAGCAGCGTACACGTTAGCGGGGGGTTAGATACGCAGTATTTT. Filled out from reference TRBV9 and TRBJ2-3, the complete variable domain reads DSGVTQTPKHLITATGQRVTLRCSPRSGDLSVYWYQQSLDQGLQFLIQYYNGEERAKGNILERFSAQQFPDLHSELNLSSLELGDSALYFCASSVHVSGGLDTQYFGPGTRLTVL.

V is TRBV18 and J is TRBJ1-1; 7 nucleotides agree with TRBD1. Germline CDR1 and CDR2: KGHSH and LQKENI. The length of the CDR3 is 15 residues. The V segment lost 2 bases and the J segment 0 bases; nucleotides outside the gene matches: 3. CDR3 in DNA: TGTGCCAGCTCACCATGGGACAGCATGAACACTGAAGCTTTCTTT. It is translated as CASSPWDSMNTEAFF.

J is TRBJ2-7 and V is TRBV4-1; TRBD1 is a possible D gene (5 bases). The CDR3 extends over 15 amino acids. Trimming stripped 3 bases from V and 0 bases from J, with 12 bases between. Germline CDR1 is MGHRA and CDR2 is YSYEKL. CDR3 protein: CASSQTAFSSYEQYF. As DNA, the CDR3 is TGCGCCAGCAGCCAGACAGCTTTTAGCTCCTACGAGCAGTACTTC.

The J gene is TRBJ2-5, the V gene TRBV7-9, with D perhaps given as TRBD1 or TRBD2 (5 bases each). This CDR3 is 13 amino acids long. Deletions cut 4 bases from V and 7 bases from J, with 13 bases between. The germline V gene has CDR1 SEHNR and CDR2 FQNEAQ (reference sequence). The CDR3 nucleotides are TGTGCCAGCAGCTCCGGGACCCTCGGGACCCAGTACTTC. Protein product: CASSSGTLGTQYF.

The chain uses TRBV6-1 and TRBJ2-7, with a possible D match to TRBD2 (5 bases). The CDR3 contains 15 residues. Between the trimmed V and J ends, which lost 8 bases and 2 bases, there was a span of 19 bases. The V gene's germline CDR1 is MNHNS and CDR2 SASEGT. Written as DNA, the CDR3 is TGTGCCAGCGCCGACGTCGAGGGCCGTCCCTACGAGCAGTACTTC. It translates to CASADVEGRPYEQYF.

This rearrangement joins TRBV27 to TRBJ1-1; D not certain. The CDR3 spans 12 residues. The V and J ends lost 5 bases and 7 bases respectively, with 11 bases between them. Per germline, CDR1 MNHEY and CDR2 SMNVEV (reference sequence). CDR3 bases: TGTGCCAGCAGTCCCCCGGTCGGTGAAGCTTTCTTT. Its translation: CASSPPVGEAFF.

J is TRBJ1-3 and V is TRBV5-1, with D unclear. Germline CDR1 SGHRS, CDR2 YFSETQ. CDR3 length: 15 amino acids. V was trimmed by 4 bases and J by 4 bases, leaving 15 bases between them. CDR3 region: CASSPSPGVGNTIYF. For the CDR3, the DNA is TGCGCCAGCAGCCCAAGCCCAGGAGTAGGAAACACCATATATTTT.

The rearrangement joins TRBV30 to TRBJ2-7; D is ambiguous. This CDR3 is built from 14 residues. CDR1 GTSNPN and CDR2 SVGIG come from the germline V gene (reference sequence). V was pared by 0 bases and J by 2 bases, with 11 bases between. The CDR3 coding sequence is TGTGCCTGGAGTGTACTGATGCAGCCCTACGAGCAGTACTTC. Translated: CAWSVLMQPYEQYF.

The chain couples TRBV28 to TRBJ2-7, with 12 bases matching TRBD1. This CDR3 comprises 16 residues. J gave up 2 bases and V 5 bases, and 7 bases lay outside the gene matches. Germline CDR1 MDHEN, CDR2 SYDVKM. The CDR3 nucleotides are TGTGCCAGCAGTCCCCCCGGGACAGGGGGCACCTACGAGCAGTACTTC. It is translated as CASSPPGTGGTYEQYF.

This clone was detected a few times. The chain carries TRBV27 and TRBJ2-1, with D hard to call. V was shortened by 6 bases and J by 10 bases, with 10 bases between the two germline ends. CDR1 is MNHEY, CDR2 SMNVEV, per germline (reference sequence). The CDR3 totals 11 residues. CDR3 sequence: CASRHVSEQFF. DNA of the CDR3: TGTGCCAGCAGGCATGTATCGGAGCAGTTCTTC.

The chain uses TRBV5-1 and TRBJ1-2; TRBD1 matches 9 bases. This CDR3 contains 14 residues. V trimming: 0 bases; J trimming: 7 bases; junction bases outside the gene matches: 4. The V gene's germline CDR1 is SGHRS and CDR2 YFSETQ. The CDR3: CASSLVGTGSGYTF. In DNA, the CDR3 is TGCGCCAGCAGCTTGGTAGGGACAGGGTCTGGCTACACCTTC.

The chain combines TRBV6-1 with TRBJ2-7; the D gene could be TRBD1 or TRBD2 (5 bases each). V was cut by 5 bases and J by 2 bases, with 13 bases left in between. Germline lookup yields CDR1 MNHNS and CDR2 SASEGT. This CDR3 comprises 14 residues. CDR3 sequence: CASSHPGAPYEQYF. DNA for the CDR3: TGTGCCAGCAGTCATCCCGGGGCGCCCTACGAGCAGTACTTC.

V usage is TRBV7-9 and J usage is TRBJ2-1, with a tentative D call TRBD2 (5 bases). Trimming removed 1 base from V and 3 bases from J, with 10 bases in between. CDR1 is SEHNR and CDR2 is FQNEAQ in the germline V gene (reference sequence). The CDR3 runs to 15 residues. The CDR3 loop reads CASSLVYRDYNEQFF. The CDR3 DNA reads TGTGCCAGCAGCTTAGTGTACCGGGACTACAATGAGCAGTTCTTC.

CDR3 residues: CSVRGRMAKNIQYF. Here the CDR3 DNA reads TGCAGCGTACGCGGGAGAATGGCCAAAAACATTCAGTACTTC. This chain joins TRBV29-1 and TRBJ2-4, with 7 bases fitting TRBD2. There are 14 residues in the CDR3. CDR1 and CDR2 from the germline V gene are SQVTM and ANQGSEA. V lost 6 bases, J lost 1 base, and 6 bases stayed unmatched.

V gene TRBV9 combines with J gene TRBJ2-3, with D possibly called TRBD1 or TRBD2 (5 bases each). Germline assignment: CDR1 SGDLS and CDR2 YYNGEE. V dropped 4 bases and J dropped 0 bases, with 12 bases sitting between them. This CDR3 region has 15 residues. The CDR3 DNA sequence: TGTGCCAGCAGCATCTTAGGGGACAGCACAGATACGCAGTATTTT. Its protein is CASSILGDSTDTQYF.

CDR3 coding DNA: TGTGCCAGCAGCTACCCGGGGGTCTCCATGAACACTGAAGCTTTCTTT. Translation gives CASSYPGVSMNTEAFF. The rearrangement joins TRBV7-9 to TRBJ1-1; D possibly corresponds to TRBD1 (5 bases). Germline values: CDR1 SEHNR, CDR2 FQNEAQ (reference sequence). With 4 bases removed from V and 0 bases from J, the gap between germline ends came to 15 bases. The CDR3 runs to 16 residues.